This TCR beta chain came from a study of CD8+ T cells in alopecia areata. In the study overall: The share of scalp area affected provided the severity score for treated patients.

Indicated treatment: oral pan-JAK inhibitor, 5-10 mg twice daily. For this clone: Its antigen is unknown.

Following RNA extraction, reverse transcription yielded cDNA that acted as the sequencing template. Measured with immunoSEQ multiplex PCR; TCRdb has only the in-frame clones, and not every one. The table shows 90,000 to 120,000 clones, with around 83% occurring only once. Regarding the study as a whole: Patients displayed less clarity in TCR sharing than mice, a finding possibly related to HLA. Scalp lesions, especially in alopecia totalis/universalis, had higher clonality than normal scalp.

This clonotype originated in a human donor with alopecia areata. The starting material was CD8+ T cells sorted from blood, obtained at week 24, from a patient treated with tofacitinib.

CDR3 amino acids: CASTNRRETQYF. In DNA, the CDR3 is TGTGCCAGCACCAACCGGCGGGAGACCCAGTACTTC. The chain has TRBV7-9 and TRBJ2-5; D is undetermined. Trimming pared 7 bases from V and 5 bases from J, leaving 11 bases between. There are 12 residues in the CDR3. CDR1 and CDR2 (germline): SEHNR, FQNEAQ (reference sequence).